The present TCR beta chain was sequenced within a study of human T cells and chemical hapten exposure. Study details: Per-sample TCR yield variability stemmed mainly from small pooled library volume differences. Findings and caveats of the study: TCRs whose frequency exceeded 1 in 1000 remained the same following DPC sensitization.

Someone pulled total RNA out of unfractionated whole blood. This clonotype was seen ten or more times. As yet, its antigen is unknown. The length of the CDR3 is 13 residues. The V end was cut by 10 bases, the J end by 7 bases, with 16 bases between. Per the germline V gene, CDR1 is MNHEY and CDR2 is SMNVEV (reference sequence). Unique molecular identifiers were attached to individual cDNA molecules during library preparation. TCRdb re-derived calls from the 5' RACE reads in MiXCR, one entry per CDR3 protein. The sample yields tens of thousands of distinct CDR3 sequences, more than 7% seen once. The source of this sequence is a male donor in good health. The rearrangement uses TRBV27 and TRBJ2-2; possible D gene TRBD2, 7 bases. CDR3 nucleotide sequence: TGTGCCATCCGGGGGGCTTTCGGCGGGGAGCTGTTTTTT. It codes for CAIRGAFGGELFF.